The 2 T cell receptor beta chains below come from one sample, sequenced in a study of OX40 agonist ivuxolimab in advanced cancers. TCRdb keeps only in-frame clones here, not all; method: immunoSEQ multiplex PCR. The repertoire holds about 22,000 clones, 84% seen once, with 30% to 40% in the top ten. Sequencing was performed on CD4+ or CD8+ T cells sorted from blood, taken in a trial of the OX40 agonist ivuxolimab. The receptors shown here come from an adult with an advanced solid tumor such as melanoma, head and neck, liver or kidney cancer.

This chain connects TRBV30 to TRBJ2-7, with D tentatively TRBD2 (6 bases). The V gene lost 0 bases and the J gene lost 0 bases, with 21 bases spanning the gap. This CDR3 region has 18 residues. Germline V CDR1 and CDR2: GTSNPN, SVGIG (reference sequence). This chain's CDR3 is CAWSVGLAYALLSYEQYF. CDR3 DNA: TGTGCCTGGAGTGTAGGCCTAGCGTACGCGCTACTCTCCTACGAGCAGTACTTC.

V is TRBV5-8 and J is TRBJ1-2, with no clear D. This CDR3 comprises 10 residues. V dropped 6 bases and J dropped 6 bases, with 6 bases sitting between them. Germline-derived CDR1 and CDR2 are SGHTS and YDEGEE. The CDR3, as DNA: TGTGCCAGCACTCGGGATGGCTACACCTTC. It specifies CASTRDGYTF.